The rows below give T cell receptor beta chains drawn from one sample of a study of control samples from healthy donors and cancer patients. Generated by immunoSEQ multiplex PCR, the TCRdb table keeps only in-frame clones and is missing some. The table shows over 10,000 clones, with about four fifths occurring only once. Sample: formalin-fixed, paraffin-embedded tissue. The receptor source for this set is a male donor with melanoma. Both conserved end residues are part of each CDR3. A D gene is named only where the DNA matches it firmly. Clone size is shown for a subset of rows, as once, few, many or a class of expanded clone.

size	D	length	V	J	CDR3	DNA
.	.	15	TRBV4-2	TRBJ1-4	CASSQDGVQTEKLFF	TGTGCCAGCAGCCAAGATGGAGTTCAGACTGAAAAACTGTTTTTT
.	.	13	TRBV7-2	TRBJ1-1	CASSLGLGAEAFF	TGTGCCAGCAGCTTAGGTTTAGGGGCCGAAGCTTTCTTT
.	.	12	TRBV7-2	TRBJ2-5	CASSLSESSQYF	TGTGCCAGCAGCTTGTCGGAGTCGTCCCAGTACTTC
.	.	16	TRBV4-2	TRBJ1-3	CASSQEWEIFGNTIYF	TGTGCCAGTAGCCAAGAATGGGAGATCTTCGGAAACACCATATATTTT
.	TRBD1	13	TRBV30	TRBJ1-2	CAWRGTGKNGYTF	TGTGCCTGGAGGGGGACAGGGAAGAATGGCTACACCTTC
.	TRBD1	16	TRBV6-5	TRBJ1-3	CASSLTTGSSGNTIYF	TGTGCCAGCAGTTTGACGACAGGGAGCTCTGGAAACACCATATATTTT
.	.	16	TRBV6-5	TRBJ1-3	CASSYSRPSSGNTIYF	TGTGCCAGCAGTTACTCGAGACCCAGCTCTGGAAACACCATATATTTT
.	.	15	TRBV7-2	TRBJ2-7	CASSLTGSYSYEQYF	TGTGCCAGCAGCTTAACCGGCTCCTACTCCTACGAGCAGTACTTC
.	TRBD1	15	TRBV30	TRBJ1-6	CAWSVRDRGGSPLHF	TGTGCCTGGAGTGTACGGGACAGGGGAGGTTCACCCCTCCACTTT
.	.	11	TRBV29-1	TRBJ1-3	CSVDSGNTIYF	TGCAGCGTTGACTCTGGAAACACCATATATTTT
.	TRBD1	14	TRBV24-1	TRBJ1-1	CATSEGGQSTEAFF	TGTGCCACCAGTGAGGGGGGACAGAGCACTGAAGCTTTCTTT
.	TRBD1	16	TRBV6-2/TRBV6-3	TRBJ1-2	CASSYPGQGLNYGYTF	TGTGCCAGCAGTTACCCCGGACAGGGTTTGAACTATGGCTACACCTTC
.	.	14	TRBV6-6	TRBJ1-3	CASSWDLNGNTIYF	TGTGCCAGCAGTTGGGACTTAAATGGAAACACCATATATTTT
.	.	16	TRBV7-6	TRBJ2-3	CASSQNWGGPADTQYF	TGTGCCAGCAGCCAAAATTGGGGGGGGCCAGCAGATACGCAGTATTTT
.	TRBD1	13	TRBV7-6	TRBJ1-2	CASSLRQGDGYTF	TGTGCCAGCAGCTTAAGACAGGGCGATGGCTACACCTTC
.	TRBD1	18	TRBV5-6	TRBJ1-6	CASSSDRGRGLINSPLHF	TGTGCCAGCAGCTCGGACAGGGGGCGCGGCCTGATTAATTCACCCCTCCACTTT
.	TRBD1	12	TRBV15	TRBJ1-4	CATGTANEKLFF	TGTGCCACCGGGACAGCTAATGAAAAACTGTTTTTT
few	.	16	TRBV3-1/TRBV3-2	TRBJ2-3	CASSPGTEVPTDTQYF	TGTGCCAGCAGCCCCGGGACTGAAGTTCCCACAGATACGCAGTATTTT
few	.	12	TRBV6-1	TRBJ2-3	CASSDRADTQYF	TGTGCCAGCAGTGATAGGGCAGATACGCAGTATTTT
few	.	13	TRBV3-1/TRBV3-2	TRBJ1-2	CASSQDPGYGYTF	TGTGCCAGCAGCCAAGATCCCGGGTATGGCTACACCTTC
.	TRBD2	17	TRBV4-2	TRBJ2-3	CASSQELGGGGTDTQYF	TGTGCCAGCAGCCAAGAGTTGGGCGGGGGGGGCACAGATACGCAGTATTTT
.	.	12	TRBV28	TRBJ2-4	CASSVQGGKGYF	TGTGCCAGCAGTGTTCAAGGGGGGAAGGGGTACTTC
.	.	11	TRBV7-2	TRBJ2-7	CASSLSYEQYF	TGTGCCAGCAGCCTCTCCTACGAGCAGTACTTC
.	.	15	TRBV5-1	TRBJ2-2	CASSFVAPTAGELFF	TGCGCCAGCAGCTTTGTAGCGCCCACGGCCGGGGAGCTGTTTTTT
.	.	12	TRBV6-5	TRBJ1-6	CASSYSGSPLHF	TGTGCCAGCAGTTACTCCGGTTCACCCCTCCACTTT
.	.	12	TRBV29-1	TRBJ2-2	CSVVLNTGELFF	TGCAGCGTTGTATTAAACACCGGGGAGCTGTTTTTT
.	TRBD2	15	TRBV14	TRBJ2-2	CASSSSGGASGELFF	TGTGCCAGCAGTTCAAGCGGGGGGGCCTCCGGGGAGCTGTTTTTT
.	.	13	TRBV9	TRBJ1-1	CASTRRQNTEAFF	TGTGCCAGCACCCGTAGGCAGAACACTGAAGCTTTCTTT
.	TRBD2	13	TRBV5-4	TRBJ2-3	CASSVAGTDTQYF	TGTGCCAGCAGCGTAGCGGGAACAGATACGCAGTATTTT
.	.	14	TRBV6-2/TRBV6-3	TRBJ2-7	CASSGDGRMDEQYF	TGTGCCAGCAGTGGGGACGGTAGAATGGACGAGCAGTACTTC
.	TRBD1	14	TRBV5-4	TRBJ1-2	CASSTGTGVYGYTF	TGTGCCAGCAGCACCGGGACAGGGGTGTATGGCTACACCTTC
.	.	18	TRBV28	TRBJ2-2	CASSLLLVGVRGAGELFF	TGTGCCAGCAGTCTTTTGTTGGTGGGGGTACGGGGCGCCGGGGAGCTGTTTTTT
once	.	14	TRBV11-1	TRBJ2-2	CASSPPLSTGELFF	TGTGCCAGCAGCCCCCCTCTGAGCACCGGGGAGCTGTTTTTT
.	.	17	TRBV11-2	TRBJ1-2	CASSRGQPTTSIGGYTF	TGTGCCAGCAGCCGCGGACAGCCCACAACGTCAATCGGTGGCTACACCTTC
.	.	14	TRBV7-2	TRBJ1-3	CASSLVEGRNTIYF	TGTGCCAGCAGCTTAGTGGAGGGGAGAAACACCATATATTTT
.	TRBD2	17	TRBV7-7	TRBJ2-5	CASSIGTSGGAAETQYF	TGTGCCAGCAGCATCGGGACTAGCGGGGGGGCAGCGGAGACCCAGTACTTC
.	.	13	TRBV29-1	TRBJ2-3	CSVDGEVTDTQYF	TGCAGCGTTGATGGCGAGGTCACAGATACGCAGTATTTT
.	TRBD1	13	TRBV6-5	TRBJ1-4	CASKGGSNEKLFF	TGTGCCAGCAAAGGGGGCTCTAATGAAAAACTGTTTTTT
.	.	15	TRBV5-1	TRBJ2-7	CASSWGDSRSYEQYF	TGCGCCAGCAGCTGGGGGGACAGCCGCTCCTACGAGCAGTACTTC
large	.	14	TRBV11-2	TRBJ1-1	CASSPRYMNTEAFF	TGTGCCAGCAGCCCCAGATACATGAACACTGAAGCTTTCTTT
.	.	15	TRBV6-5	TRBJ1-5	CASKVGIMGNQPQHF	TGTGCCAGCAAGGTGGGCATAATGGGCAATCAGCCCCAGCATTTT
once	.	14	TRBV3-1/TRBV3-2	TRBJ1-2	CASSLQQGSRGYTF	TGTGCCAGCAGCCTGCAACAGGGAAGTCGCGGCTACACCTTC